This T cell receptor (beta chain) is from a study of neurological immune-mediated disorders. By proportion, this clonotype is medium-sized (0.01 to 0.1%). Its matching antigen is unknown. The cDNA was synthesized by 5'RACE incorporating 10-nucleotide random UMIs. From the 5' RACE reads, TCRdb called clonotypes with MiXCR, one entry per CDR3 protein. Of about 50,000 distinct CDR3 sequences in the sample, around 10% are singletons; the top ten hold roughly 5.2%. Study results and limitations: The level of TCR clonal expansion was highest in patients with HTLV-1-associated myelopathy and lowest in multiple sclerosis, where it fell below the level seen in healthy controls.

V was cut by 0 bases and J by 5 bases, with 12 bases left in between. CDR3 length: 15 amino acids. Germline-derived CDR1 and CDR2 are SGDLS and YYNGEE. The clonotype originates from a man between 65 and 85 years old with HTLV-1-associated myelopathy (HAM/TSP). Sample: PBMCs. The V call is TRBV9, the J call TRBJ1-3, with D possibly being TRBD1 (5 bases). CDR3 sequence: CASSVEGTTRNTIYF. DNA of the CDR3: TGTGCCAGCAGCGTAGAAGGGACGACGAGAAACACCATATATTTT.